The rows below give T cell receptor beta chains drawn from one sample of a study of blood T cell repertoires in COVID-19. Only in-frame clones appear in the TCRdb table, and some are missing; sequencing was by immunoSEQ multiplex PCR. Here the sample spans roughly 38,000 clones, 88% being singletons. The sequenced sample consisted of peripheral blood. The source of these receptors is a woman in her seventies with acute or convalescent COVID-19. Both conserved end residues are part of each CDR3. D genes are given only for firm matches. Clone size is stated in some rows and not others, as once, few, many or a class when expanded.

cdr3_aa cdr3_nt v_call clone_size d_call j_call
CASSFSDTEAFF TGTGCCAGCAGCTTCAGCGACACTGAAGCTTTCTTT TRBV11-2 . . TRBJ1-1
CATSRGGTGVFAFF TGTGCCACCAGCAGAGGGGGGACAGGGGTGTTCGCTTTCTTT TRBV15 few TRBD1 TRBJ1-1
CATSDYGAGVLNEQFF TGTGCCACCAGTGATTATGGGGCGGGGGTACTGAATGAGCAGTTCTTC TRBV24-1 . TRBD2 TRBJ2-1
CASSQDAGTGSRRNTIYF TGCGCCAGCAGCCAAGACGCCGGGACAGGGTCCCGGAGAAACACCATATATTTT TRBV4-3 . TRBD1 TRBJ1-3
CASSPPSTPNEQFF TGTGCCAGCTCACCACCCTCGACTCCCAATGAGCAGTTCTTC TRBV18 medium-sized . TRBJ2-1
CASSVDQGAGEAFF TGTGCCAGCAGCGTAGATCAGGGGGCGGGTGAAGCTTTCTTT TRBV9 once TRBD1 TRBJ1-1
CASSLRGAGDGGELFF TGCGCCAGCAGCTTACGGGGAGCGGGAGATGGCGGGGAGCTGTTTTTT TRBV5-1 once TRBD2 TRBJ2-2
CASSLVYRDGYTF TGTGCCAGCAGCTTAGTCTACAGGGATGGCTACACCTTC TRBV11-3 . . TRBJ1-2
CASSPPTGEETQYF TGTGCCAGCAGCCCACCGACAGGGGAAGAGACCCAGTACTTC TRBV7-9 . TRBD1 TRBJ2-5
CASSYSVRNRQGPNTGELFF TGTGCCAGCAGTTACTCGGTTCGGAACAGACAGGGCCCGAACACCGGGGAGCTGTTTTTT TRBV6-2/TRBV6-3 once TRBD1 TRBJ2-2
CASSIGGLYTGELFF TGTGCCAGTAGTATCGGAGGGCTTTACACCGGGGAGCTGTTTTTT TRBV19 . . TRBJ2-2
CASSFGTDYNEQFF TGTGCCAGCAGCTTTGGGACAGATTACAATGAGCAGTTCTTC TRBV7-6 . TRBD1 TRBJ2-1
CASSRTEVSEAFF TGTGCCAGCAGCCGCACCGAGGTTAGCGAAGCTTTCTTT TRBV5-6 few . TRBJ1-1
CASRSRLTQDEQFF TGTGCCAGCCGAAGCCGCCTGACCCAGGATGAGCAGTTCTTC TRBV7-9 . . TRBJ2-1
CASSLPTSGRANEQFF TGTGCCAGCAGCTTACCGACTAGCGGGAGGGCGAATGAGCAGTTCTTC TRBV11-2 . TRBD2 TRBJ2-1
CASSSMTANTDTQYF TGTGCCAGCAGTTCTATGACAGCCAACACAGATACGCAGTATTTT TRBV6-6 . . TRBJ2-3
CASSVGGEVRRTEAFF TGTGCCAGCAGCGTAGGCGGGGAGGTTCGTCGCACTGAAGCTTTCTTT TRBV9 . . TRBJ1-1
CASSSRLAGELDTQYF TGTGCCAGCAGCTCCCGACTAGCGGGAGAACTAGATACGCAGTATTTT TRBV7-3 . TRBD2 TRBJ2-3
CASSPRGGPGELFF TGTGCCAGCAGTCCCCGGGGAGGGCCCGGGGAGCTGTTTTTT TRBV28 . TRBD2 TRBJ2-2
CASSLTGTTGELFF TGTGCCAGCAGCCTGACAGGGACCACCGGGGAGCTGTTTTTT TRBV7-2 . TRBD1 TRBJ2-2
CASSVTGLDQPQHF TGTGCCAGCAGCGTCACAGGGTTAGATCAGCCCCAGCATTTT TRBV11-2 . . TRBJ1-5
CASSQAAGNEQFF TGCGCCAGCAGCCAAGCCGCGGGCAATGAGCAGTTCTTC TRBV4-3 . . TRBJ2-1
CASSRSPQGVNTGELFF TGTGCCAGCAGCCGCTCGCCACAGGGGGTGAACACCGGGGAGCTGTTTTTT TRBV3-1/TRBV3-2 once TRBD1 TRBJ2-2
CASRRTGGLETQYF TGTGCCAGCAGAAGGACAGGGGGCTTGGAGACCCAGTACTTC TRBV25-1 once TRBD1 TRBJ2-5
CASWTSSYNEQFF TGTGCCAGCTGGACTAGCTCCTACAATGAGCAGTTCTTC TRBV19 . TRBD2 TRBJ2-1
CASSIESGSREKLFF TGTGCCAGTAGTATAGAAAGCGGGTCACGCGAAAAACTGTTTTTT TRBV19 . . TRBJ1-4
CASSIFGQPQHF TGTGCCAGTAGTATATTCGGGCAGCCCCAGCATTTT TRBV19 . . TRBJ1-5
CASVPGLADYNEQFF TGTGCCAGCGTCCCGGGACTAGCGGACTACAATGAGCAGTTCTTC TRBV7-2 once TRBD2 TRBJ2-1
CASSRDTWSGELFF TGTGCCAGTAGCCGGGACACCTGGTCCGGGGAGCTGTTTTTT TRBV19 . . TRBJ2-2
CASTPGLSNQPQHF TGTGCCAGCACCCCGGGTTTAAGCAATCAGCCCCAGCATTTT TRBV28 . . TRBJ1-5
CATNLGLAVADTQYF TGTGCCACGAATTTGGGACTAGCAGTAGCAGATACGCAGTATTTT TRBV2 once TRBD2 TRBJ2-3
CASSLEGQGNEQFF TGTGCCAGCAGCTTAGAAGGACAGGGCAATGAGCAGTTCTTC TRBV7-6 . TRBD1 TRBJ2-1
CAVGNRGTDTQYF TGTGCAGTCGGGAATCGGGGCACAGATACGCAGTATTTT TRBV3-1/TRBV3-2 . . TRBJ2-3
CATRQNNEQFF TGTGCCACAAGACAGAACAATGAGCAGTTCTTC TRBV19 . . TRBJ2-1
CASSLSTGSYGYTF TGTGCCAGCAGTTTGTCGACAGGGAGTTATGGCTACACCTTC TRBV6-5 . TRBD1 TRBJ1-2
CGRDNRNYGYTF TGTGGCCGGGACAATAGAAACTATGGCTACACCTTC TRBV30 . . TRBJ1-2
CASSSSGVNTGELFF TGTGCCAGCAGCTCCAGCGGGGTCAACACCGGGGAGCTGTTTTTT TRBV28 . TRBD2 TRBJ2-2
CASSSQGGEKLFF TGTGCCAGCAGCTCGCAGGGGGGTGAAAAACTGTTTTTT TRBV7-2 . TRBD1 TRBJ1-4
CATSRGWQNSPLHF TGTGCCACCAGCAGAGGTTGGCAGAATTCACCCCTCCACTTT TRBV15 . . TRBJ1-6
CASSQNYGYTF TGTGCCAGCAGCCAAAACTATGGCTACACCTTC TRBV28 . . TRBJ1-2
CASRPVGRTRNYGYTF TGTGCAAGTCGCCCGGTAGGACGGACACGGAACTATGGCTACACCTTC TRBV12-2 . . TRBJ1-2
CASSISDNYGYTF TGTGCCAGCAGCATCAGTGATAACTATGGCTACACCTTC TRBV5-8 . . TRBJ1-2
CASSPHQPDRGNEKLFF TGTGCCAGCAGCCCCCACCAGCCGGACAGGGGAAATGAAAAACTGTTTTTT TRBV9 . TRBD1 TRBJ1-4
CASSEFHRLNTDTQYF TGTGCCAGCAGTGAATTTCACAGGCTAAACACAGATACGCAGTATTTT TRBV2 . . TRBJ2-3
CASSQGGQGGEKLFF TGTGCCAGCAGCCAAGGAGGACAGGGGGGTGAAAAACTGTTTTTT TRBV3-1/TRBV3-2 . TRBD1 TRBJ1-4
CSGHQGLHTDTQYF TGCAGCGGCCACCAGGGACTTCACACAGATACGCAGTATTTT TRBV29-1 . . TRBJ2-3
CASSQGAGLANEKLFF TGTGCCAGCAGCCAAGGGGCGGGCCTTGCTAATGAAAAACTGTTTTTT TRBV14 . . TRBJ1-4
CASSRDRHNEQFF TGTGCCAGCAGCCGGGACAGACACAATGAGCAGTTCTTC TRBV3-1/TRBV3-2 . TRBD1 TRBJ2-1
CASSIASLETQYF TGTGCCAGTAGTATAGCGAGTTTGGAGACCCAGTACTTC TRBV19 . . TRBJ2-5
CASSYGREVDRETQYF TGTGCCAGCAGTTACGGCCGGGAGGTCGACCGGGAGACCCAGTACTTC TRBV6-6 . TRBD2 TRBJ2-5
CASSLLGQRMNTEAFF TGTGCCAGCAGCTTGCTGGGACAGCGGATGAACACTGAAGCTTTCTTT TRBV5-6 . TRBD1 TRBJ1-1